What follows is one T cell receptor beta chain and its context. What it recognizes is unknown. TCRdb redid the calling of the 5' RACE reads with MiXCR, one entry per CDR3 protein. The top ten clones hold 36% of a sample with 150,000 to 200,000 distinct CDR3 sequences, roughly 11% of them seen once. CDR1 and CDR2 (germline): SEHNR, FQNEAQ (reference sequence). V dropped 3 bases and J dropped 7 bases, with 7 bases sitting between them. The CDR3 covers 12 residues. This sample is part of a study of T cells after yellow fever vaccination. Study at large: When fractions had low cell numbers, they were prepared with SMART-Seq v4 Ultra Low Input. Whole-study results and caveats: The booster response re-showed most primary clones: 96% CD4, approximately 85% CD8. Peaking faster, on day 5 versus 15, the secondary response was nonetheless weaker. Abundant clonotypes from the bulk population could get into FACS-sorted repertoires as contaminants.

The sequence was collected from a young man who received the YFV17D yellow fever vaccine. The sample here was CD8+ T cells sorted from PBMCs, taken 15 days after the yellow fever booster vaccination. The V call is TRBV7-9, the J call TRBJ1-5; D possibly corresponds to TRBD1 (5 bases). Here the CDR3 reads CASSFGAQPQHF. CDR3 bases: TGTGCCAGCAGCTTTGGGGCCCAGCCCCAGCATTTT.